This T cell receptor beta chain is from a study of blood T cell repertoires in COVID-19. The CDR3 totals 14 residues. The junction had 3 bases not matched to a gene; V was cut back by 3 bases and J by 1 base. The germline CDR1 and CDR2 sequences are SEHNR and FQNEAQ (reference sequence). In the original workflow: Amplifying reference gene primers gave estimates of nucleated cell counts. Produced via immunoSEQ multiplex PCR; TCRdb's table is partial and in-frame only. The DNA was the basis for D and trimming; V, J and clone size are from that table. The table shows about 54,000 clones, with 90% occurring only once.

This sequence was found in a middle-aged man with acute or convalescent COVID-19. V is TRBV7-9 and J is TRBJ2-7, with 7 bases lining up with TRBD1. Material for sequencing was peripheral blood. The CDR3 sequence: CASSFGTESYEQYF. The CDR3 nucleotides are TGTGCCAGCAGCTTTGGGACAGAGTCCTACGAGCAGTACTTC.